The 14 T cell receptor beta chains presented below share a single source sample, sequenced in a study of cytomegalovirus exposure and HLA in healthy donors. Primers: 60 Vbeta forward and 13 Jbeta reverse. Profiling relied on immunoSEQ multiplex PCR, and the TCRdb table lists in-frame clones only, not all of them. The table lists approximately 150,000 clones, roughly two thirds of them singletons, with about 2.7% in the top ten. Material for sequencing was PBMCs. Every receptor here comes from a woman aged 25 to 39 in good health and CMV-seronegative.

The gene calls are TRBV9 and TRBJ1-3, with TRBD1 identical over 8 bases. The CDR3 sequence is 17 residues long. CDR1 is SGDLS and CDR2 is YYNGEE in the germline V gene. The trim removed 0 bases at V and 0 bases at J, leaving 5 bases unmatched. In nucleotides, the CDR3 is TGTGCCAGCAGCGTAGACCAGGGGGCCTTCTCTGGAAACACCATATATTTT. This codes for CASSVDQGAFSGNTIYF.

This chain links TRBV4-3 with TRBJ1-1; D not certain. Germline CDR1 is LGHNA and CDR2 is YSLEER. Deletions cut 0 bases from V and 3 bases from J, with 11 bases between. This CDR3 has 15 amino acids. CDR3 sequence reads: CASSQDSRADTEAFF. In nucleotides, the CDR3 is TGCGCCAGCAGCCAAGATTCGAGGGCAGACACTGAAGCTTTCTTT.

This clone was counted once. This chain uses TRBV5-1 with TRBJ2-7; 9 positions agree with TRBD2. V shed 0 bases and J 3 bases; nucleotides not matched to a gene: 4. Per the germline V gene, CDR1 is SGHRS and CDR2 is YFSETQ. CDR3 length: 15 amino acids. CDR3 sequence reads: CASSLGLAEIYEQYF. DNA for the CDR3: TGCGCCAGCAGCTTGGGACTAGCGGAGATCTACGAGCAGTACTTC.

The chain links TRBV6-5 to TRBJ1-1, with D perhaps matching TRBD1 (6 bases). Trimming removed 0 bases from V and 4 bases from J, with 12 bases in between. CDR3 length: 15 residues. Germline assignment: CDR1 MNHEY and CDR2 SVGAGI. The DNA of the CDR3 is TGTGCCAGCAGTTACTCTCGGGGGGCCGGCACTGAAGCTTTCTTT. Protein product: CASSYSRGAGTEAFF.

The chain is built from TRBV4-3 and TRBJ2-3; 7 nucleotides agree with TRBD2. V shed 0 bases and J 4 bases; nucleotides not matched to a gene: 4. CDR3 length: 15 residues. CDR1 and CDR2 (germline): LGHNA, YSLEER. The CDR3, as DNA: TGCGCCAGCAGCCAAGAGTGGGGGAGGGCAGATACGCAGTATTTT. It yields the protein CASSQEWGRADTQYF.

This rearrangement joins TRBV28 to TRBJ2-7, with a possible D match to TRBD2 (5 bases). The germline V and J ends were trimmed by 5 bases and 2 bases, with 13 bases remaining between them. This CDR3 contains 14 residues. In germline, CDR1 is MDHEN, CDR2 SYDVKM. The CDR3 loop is CASSPSEGPYEQYF. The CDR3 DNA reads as TGTGCCAGCAGTCCCAGTGAGGGCCCCTACGAGCAGTACTTC. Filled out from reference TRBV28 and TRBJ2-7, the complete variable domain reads DVKVTQSSRYLVKRTGEKVFLECVQDMDHENMFWYRQDPGLGLRLIYFSYDVKMKEKGDIPEGYSVSREKKERFSLILESASTNQTSMYLCASSPSEGPYEQYFGPGTRLTVT.

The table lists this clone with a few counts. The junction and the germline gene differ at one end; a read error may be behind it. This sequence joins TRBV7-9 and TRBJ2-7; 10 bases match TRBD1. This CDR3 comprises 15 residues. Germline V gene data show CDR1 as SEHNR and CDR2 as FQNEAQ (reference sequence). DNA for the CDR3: TGTTCCAGCGGCGACCGGGACAGGGGATCCTACGAGCAGTACTTC. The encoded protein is CSSGDRDRGSYEQYF.

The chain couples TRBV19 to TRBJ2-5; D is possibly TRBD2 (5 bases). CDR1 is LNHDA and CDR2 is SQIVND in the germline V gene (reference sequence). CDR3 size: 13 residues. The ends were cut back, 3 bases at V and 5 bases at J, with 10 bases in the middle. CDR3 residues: CASSIDGEETQYF. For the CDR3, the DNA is TGTGCCAGTAGTATTGATGGGGAGGAGACCCAGTACTTC.

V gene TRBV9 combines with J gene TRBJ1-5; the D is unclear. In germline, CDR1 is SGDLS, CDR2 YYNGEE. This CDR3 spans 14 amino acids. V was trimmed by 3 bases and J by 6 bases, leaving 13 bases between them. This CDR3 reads CASSGTGGGQPQHF. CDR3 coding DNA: TGTGCCAGCAGCGGGACTGGTGGCGGTCAGCCCCAGCATTTT.

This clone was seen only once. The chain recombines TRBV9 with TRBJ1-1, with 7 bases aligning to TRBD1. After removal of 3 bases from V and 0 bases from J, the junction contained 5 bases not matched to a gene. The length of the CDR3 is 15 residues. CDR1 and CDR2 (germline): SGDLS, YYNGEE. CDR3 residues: CASSATGTVNTEAFF. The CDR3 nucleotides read TGTGCCAGCAGCGCGACCGGGACAGTGAACACTGAAGCTTTCTTT.

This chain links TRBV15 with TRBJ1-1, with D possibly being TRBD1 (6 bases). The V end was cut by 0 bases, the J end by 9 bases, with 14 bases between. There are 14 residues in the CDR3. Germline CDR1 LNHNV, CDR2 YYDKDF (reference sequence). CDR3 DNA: TGTGCCACCAGCAGAGATTACAGGGAACACCAAGCTTTCTTT. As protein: CATSRDYREHQAFF.

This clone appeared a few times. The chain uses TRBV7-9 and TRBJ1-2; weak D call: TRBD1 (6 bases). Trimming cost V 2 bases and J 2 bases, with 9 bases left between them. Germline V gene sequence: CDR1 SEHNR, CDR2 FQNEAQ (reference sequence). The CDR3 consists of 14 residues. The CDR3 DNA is TGTGCCAGCAGCTTAACTGGACAGAACTATGGCTACACCTTC. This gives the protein CASSLTGQNYGYTF.

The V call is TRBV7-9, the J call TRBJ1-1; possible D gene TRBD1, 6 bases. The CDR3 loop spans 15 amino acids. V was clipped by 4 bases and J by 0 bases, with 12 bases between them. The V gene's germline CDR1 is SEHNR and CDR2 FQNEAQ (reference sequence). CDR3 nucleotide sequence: TGTGCCAGCAGCTCAGGGGTGGGGATGAACACTGAAGCTTTCTTT. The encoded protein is CASSSGVGMNTEAFF.

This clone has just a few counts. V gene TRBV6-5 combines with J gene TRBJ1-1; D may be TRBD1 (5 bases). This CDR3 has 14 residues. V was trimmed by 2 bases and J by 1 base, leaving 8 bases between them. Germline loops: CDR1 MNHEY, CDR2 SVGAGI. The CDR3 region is CASSYQGWNTEAFF. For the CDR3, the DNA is TGTGCCAGCAGTTACCAGGGTTGGAACACTGAAGCTTTCTTT.